Below, 30 T cell receptor beta chains from the same sample are listed, as sequenced in a study of blood T cell repertoires in COVID-19. The assay was immunoSEQ multiplex PCR, and TCRdb's table has in-frame clones only and misses some. Of about 99,000 clones in the sample, 65% to 90% were seen once. The sequenced material came from peripheral blood. The receptor source for this set is a man in his sixties with acute or convalescent COVID-19.

This chain links TRBV5-1 with TRBJ2-2; maybe TRBD1 (5 bases). V lost 6 bases to trimming and J lost 0 bases, with 15 bases between them. The germline V gene encodes CDR1 SGHRS and CDR2 YFSETQ. The CDR3 extends over 16 amino acids. CDR3 loop: CASTPRVTANTGELFF. As DNA, the CDR3 is TGCGCCAGCACTCCTCGAGTGACAGCGAACACCGGGGAGCTGTTTTTT.

This chain connects TRBV7-3 to TRBJ2-1; TRBD2 matches 9 bases. This CDR3 region has 13 residues. Germline values: CDR1 SGHTA, CDR2 FQGTGA. V trimming: 10 bases; J trimming: 7 bases; junction bases outside the gene matches: 8. CDR3 loop: CAKLSGGYNEQFF. The CDR3 DNA sequence: TGTGCCAAACTTAGCGGGGGCTATAATGAGCAGTTCTTC.

V gene TRBV7-2 combines with J gene TRBJ1-1; possibly TRBD1 for D (6 bases). CDR3 length: 15 residues. The V and J ends lost 4 bases and 6 bases respectively, with 18 bases between them. Germline V gene data show CDR1 as SGHTA and CDR2 as FQGNSA. CDR3 in DNA: TGTGCCAGCAGCTCCTTGGCAGGGGCGCGGGCTGAAGCTTTCTTT. It specifies CASSSLAGARAEAFF. Using reference TRBV7-2 and TRBJ1-1 for the parts outside the CDR3, the full variable domain is GAGVSQSPSNKVTEKGKDVELRCDPISGHTALYWYRQSLGQGLEFLIYFQGNSAPDKSGLPSDRFSAERTGGSVSTLTIQRTQQEDSAVYLCASSSLAGARAEAFFGQGTRLTVV.

The V and J genes are TRBV18 and TRBJ1-1; the match to TRBD1 covers 7 bases. The junction had 6 bases not matched to a gene; V was cut back by 2 bases and J by 0 bases. The CDR3 sequence is 16 residues long. The germline V gene has CDR1 KGHSH and CDR2 LQKENI. CDR3 in amino acids: CASSPSGTAMNTEAFF. CDR3 nucleotides: TGTGCCAGCTCACCATCCGGGACAGCAATGAACACTGAAGCTTTCTTT.

The genes are TRBV11-1 and TRBJ1-2, with D possibly matching TRBD1 (5 bases). This CDR3 spans 11 amino acids. V was trimmed by 8 bases and J by 7 bases, leaving 11 bases between them. Germline V CDR1 and CDR2: SGHAT, FQDESV (reference sequence). CDR3 bases: TGTGCCAGCGAAGGGGAGGGTGGCTACACCTTC. It yields the protein CASEGEGGYTF.

This chain uses TRBV6-5 with TRBJ1-1; D is undetermined. Trimming left V 3 bases short and J 7 bases short, with 12 bases between. CDR3 length equals 13 residues. Germline V lookup: CDR1 MNHEY, CDR2 SVGAGI. The CDR3 DNA follows: TGTGCCAGCAGTTATGAGAAGTATAATGAAGCTTTCTTT. Protein product: CASSYEKYNEAFF.

The chain recombines TRBV10-3 with TRBJ1-1; 7 positions match TRBD1. V dropped 4 bases and J dropped 3; count of bases not matched to a gene: 2. The germline CDR1 and CDR2 sequences are ENHRY and SYGVKD. CDR3 size: 13 residues. The CDR3 is CAISVTGDTEAFF. In DNA form, the CDR3 reads TGTGCCATCAGTGTAACAGGGGACACTGAAGCTTTCTTT.

This clone is a singleton in its sample. The chain employs TRBV7-8 and TRBJ1-4; D remains ambiguous. The CDR3 totals 13 residues. The V end was cut by 2 bases, the J end by 3 bases, with 4 bases between. Germline V gene lookup returns CDR1 SGHVS and CDR2 FQNEAQ. This CDR3 is CASSLNSNEKLFF. CDR3 nucleotide sequence: TGTGCCAGCAGCTTAAACTCTAATGAAAAACTGTTTTTT.

The rearrangement joins TRBV21-1 to TRBJ2-3; TRBD2, as called in the table, went unchecked against the DNA. TRBV21-1 is a pseudogene locus. This CDR3 is built from 14 residues. The CDR3 protein is CASSRWRSTDTQYF. In DNA, the CDR3 is TGTGCCAGCAGCAGATGGAGGAGCACAGATACGCAGTATTTT.

The chain combines TRBV6-5 with TRBJ2-1; no definite D call. V gave up 6 bases and J gave up 3 bases, with 6 bases separating them. The CDR3 length is 12 residues. CDR1 and CDR2 from the germline V gene are MNHEY and SVGAGI. CDR3: CASRSYYNEQFF. In DNA form, the CDR3 reads TGTGCCAGCAGATCTTACTACAATGAGCAGTTCTTC.

The V and J genes are TRBV7-3 and TRBJ2-5, with 9 bases aligning to TRBD1. Germline CDR1 and CDR2: SGHTA and FQGTGA. V shed 1 base and J 1 base; nucleotides not matched to a gene: 4. This CDR3 comprises 16 residues. The CDR3 DNA follows: TGTGCCAGCAGCTTAATGGGACAGGGCCTCCAAGAGACCCAGTACTTC. Its translation: CASSLMGQGLQETQYF.

A few counts support this clone. The chain is built from TRBV7-2 and TRBJ2-1; D may be TRBD1 (6 bases). Germline CDR1 and CDR2: SGHTA and FQGNSA. CDR3 length: 18 amino acids. Between the trimmed V and J ends, which lost 1 base and 1 base, there was a span of 17 bases. CDR3: CASSLVSGAVGSYNEQFF. CDR3 coding DNA: TGTGCCAGCAGCTTAGTTTCAGGGGCTGTAGGGTCCTACAATGAGCAGTTCTTC.

The rearrangement links TRBV19 to TRBJ2-5; weak D call: TRBD1 (6 bases). The CDR3 loop spans 15 amino acids. Trimming removed 5 bases from V and 9 bases from J, with 22 bases in between. Germline-derived CDR1 and CDR2 are LNHDA and SQIVND (reference sequence). The CDR3 sequence is CASSAGQPVGSAQYF. The DNA for the CDR3 is TGTGCCAGTAGTGCTGGACAGCCCGTCGGGTCGGCCCAGTACTTC.

The chain links TRBV14 to TRBJ1-1, with a weak D call TRBD1 (5 bases). V lost 7 bases, J lost 6 bases, and 12 bases lay in between. The CDR3 has 12 residues. Germline V gene lookup returns CDR1 SGHDN and CDR2 FVKESK. The CDR3, as DNA: TGTGCCAGCAAAAGGGGAGGCGCTGAAGCTTTCTTT. It specifies CASKRGGAEAFF.

The chain employs TRBV5-1 and TRBJ2-7; 11 bases are a match to TRBD2. The CDR3 has 18 residues. V gave up 4 bases and J gave up 0 bases; unmatched junction bases: 12. Germline CDR1 SGHRS, CDR2 YFSETQ. The chain's CDR3 is CASSRGGLTSGSSYEQYF. Written as DNA, the CDR3 is TGCGCCAGCAGCCGGGGGGGCCTTACTAGCGGGAGCTCCTACGAGCAGTACTTC.

The V gene is TRBV6-2 or TRBV6-3, the J gene TRBJ2-7; 10 nucleotides line up with TRBD1. The germline V gene has CDR1 MNHEY and CDR2 SVGEGT. The CDR3 consists of 15 residues. The junction had 6 bases not matched to a gene; V was cut back by 1 base and J by 6 bases. The CDR3: CASSYWGQGIGEQYF. CDR3 in DNA: TGTGCCAGCAGTTACTGGGGACAGGGGATCGGCGAGCAGTACTTC.

The chain couples TRBV9 to TRBJ2-7; 8 bases are shared with TRBD2. This CDR3 is 14 amino acids long. The germline V gene encodes CDR1 SGDLS and CDR2 YYNGEE. The junction had 8 bases not matched to a gene; V was cut back by 4 bases and J by 5 bases. CDR3 coding DNA: TGTGCCAGCAGCCCGGGACTAGGGAGGAACGAGCAGTACTTC. It is translated as CASSPGLGRNEQYF.

On this clone: Other DNA sequences from this sample encode an identical CDR3 as well. The chain uses TRBV3-1 (or the pseudogene TRBV3-2) and TRBJ1-5; a weak D match, TRBD1 (5 bases). This CDR3 spans 15 amino acids. V lost 1 base and J 0 bases, leaving 7 bases between the germline ends. CDR1 and CDR2 (germline): LGHDT, YNNKEL (reference sequence). CDR3 in DNA: TGTGCCAGCAGCCAAGCAGGGAATAGCAATCAGCCCCAGCATTTT. It is translated as CASSQAGNSNQPQHF.

V is TRBV4-1 and J is TRBJ2-7; the D gene is possibly TRBD1 (5 bases). Trimming took 1 base from V and 0 from J, leaving 10 bases between them. The CDR3 has 15 amino acids. The germline V gene has CDR1 MGHRA and CDR2 YSYEKL. CDR3 region: CASSQGQGSSYEQYF. CDR3 nucleotide sequence: TGCGCCAGCAGCCAAGGCCAGGGTTCCTCCTACGAGCAGTACTTC.

This CDR3 reads CASSPSSGQQGYGYTF. The CDR3 bases are TGTGCCAGCAGTCCTTCTTCGGGACAGCAGGGCTATGGCTACACCTTC. The rearrangement joins TRBV2 to TRBJ1-2, with 7 bases matching TRBD1. This CDR3 is built from 16 residues. Trimming removed 5 bases from V and 4 bases from J; junction bases left unmatched: 13. Germline CDR1 SNHLY, CDR2 FYNNEI.

This clone occurred a few times. The chain combines TRBV19 with TRBJ1-1; D is ambiguous. V lost 2 bases and J 6 bases, leaving 10 bases between the germline ends. Per germline, CDR1 LNHDA and CDR2 SQIVND (reference sequence). The CDR3 covers 13 residues. The CDR3 DNA reads as TGTGCCAGTAGTATATACCCAGTCTCTGAAGCTTTCTTT. Translation gives CASSIYPVSEAFF.

The CDR3 reads CASSPPEAIGYGYTF. For the CDR3, the DNA is TGTGCCAGCTCACCACCGGAAGCTATCGGGTATGGCTACACCTTC. The chain uses TRBV18 and TRBJ1-2, with unresolved D. The length of the CDR3 is 15 residues. CDR1 and CDR2 (germline): KGHSH, LQKENI. V gave up 0 bases and J gave up 5 bases, with 13 bases separating them.

The chain is built from TRBV7-6 and TRBJ2-3, with a possible D match to TRBD2 (6 bases). The CDR3 length is 16 residues. The V gene's germline CDR1 is SGHVS and CDR2 FNYEAQ. The germline V and J ends were trimmed by 3 bases and 6 bases, with 19 bases remaining between them. CDR3 region: CASSFSAWGLRDTQYF. CDR3 nucleotides: TGTGCCAGCAGCTTCTCCGCTTGGGGACTGCGGGATACGCAGTATTTT.

The rearrangement uses TRBV14 and TRBJ2-5, with D hard to call. Germline CDR1 SGHDN, CDR2 FVKESK. The CDR3 is made up of 13 amino acids. Trimming removed 5 bases at V and 2 bases at J, with 9 bases between. The CDR3 bases are TGTGCCAGCAGCATTAACATTCAAGAGACCCAGTACTTC. The encoded protein is CASSINIQETQYF.

The genes are TRBV19 and TRBJ1-1, with 8 bases lining up with TRBD1. Germline-derived CDR1 and CDR2 are LNHDA and SQIVND (reference sequence). The CDR3 spans 18 residues. Losses at the gene ends were 1 base for V and 1 base for J; bases not matched to a gene: 11. In nucleotides, the CDR3 is TGTGCCAGTAGTATAGTGCAAACCTCCGGGACAGGGAACACTGAAGCTTTCTTT. Amino acid sequence: CASSIVQTSGTGNTEAFF.

The chain has TRBV5-1 and TRBJ1-4; unclear D gene. The V and J ends lost 3 bases and 8 bases respectively, with 14 bases between them. CDR3 length: 14 residues. The V gene's germline CDR1 is SGHRS and CDR2 YFSETQ. Here the CDR3 reads CASSSDPRGEKLFF. Here the CDR3 DNA reads TGCGCCAGCAGCTCAGACCCGCGGGGAGAAAAACTGTTTTTT.

The chain is built from TRBV7-2 and TRBJ1-2; TRBD1 aligns across 9 bases. The CDR3 contains 17 residues. Germline-derived CDR1 and CDR2 are SGHTA and FQGNSA. Unmatched junction bases numbered 11, after V lost 5 bases and J lost 1 base. In DNA form, the CDR3 reads TGTGCCAGCAGCCTGAGGACAGGGGCGGGGGATAACTATGGCTACACCTTC. Translation: CASSLRTGAGDNYGYTF.

V usage is TRBV29-1 and J usage is TRBJ1-4, with 7 bases aligning to TRBD1. With 3 bases clipped from V and 4 bases from J, the junction kept 5 bases outside the gene matches. There are 14 residues in the CDR3. Germline V gene lookup returns CDR1 SQVTM and CDR2 ANQGSEA. CDR3 bases: TGCAGCGTTGATCCCGGGACAGATAATGAAAAACTGTTTTTT. As protein: CSVDPGTDNEKLFF.

The chain recombines TRBV28 with TRBJ2-1; 14 bases map to TRBD2. J lost 8 bases, V lost 4 bases, and 4 bases had no gene match. The CDR3 runs 15 residues. Per the germline V gene, CDR1 is MDHEN and CDR2 is SYDVKM. DNA for the CDR3: TGTGCCAGCAGTTCCCGGACTAGCGGGAGGTATGAGCAGTTCTTC. This translates into CASSSRTSGRYEQFF.

In its sample, this clone was seen a few times. The chain has TRBV6-5 and TRBJ2-2; D is unclear. The V and J ends lost 4 bases and 2 bases respectively, with 8 bases between them. CDR1 is MNHEY, CDR2 SVGAGI, per germline. The CDR3 has 14 residues. CDR3 amino acids: CASSFLRNTGELFF. CDR3 coding DNA: TGTGCCAGCAGTTTTTTGAGAAACACCGGGGAGCTGTTTTTT.